Shown below are 11 T cell receptor beta chains from a single sample sequenced in a study of blood T cell repertoires in COVID-19. Repertoires were generated with immunoSEQ multiplex PCR, while TCRdb's copy carries only in-frame clones and drops some. This sample has some 240,000 clones, with 75% to 90% found just once. What was sequenced was peripheral blood. The receptor set was obtained from a man aged 55 to 69 who had recovered from COVID-19.

The CDR3 nucleotides read TGTGCCAGCAGCTCAAAGGCGCGGACAGAGTCAGACATTCAGTACTTC. Residues: CASSSKARTESDIQYF. V and J are TRBV21-1 and TRBJ2-4; TRBD1, as called in the table, went unchecked against the DNA. TRBV21-1 is given as a pseudogene. This CDR3 is 16 amino acids long.

V usage is TRBV11-2 and J usage is TRBJ1-4; TRBD1 agrees at 8 bases. The CDR3 has 15 amino acids. Germline V gene sequence: CDR1 SGHAT, CDR2 FQNNGV. V shed 3 bases and J 8 bases; nucleotides not matched to a gene: 8. The CDR3, as DNA: TGTGCCAGCAGCTTCGGGACAGGATGGATCGAAAAACTGTTTTTT. It yields the protein CASSFGTGWIEKLFF.

J is TRBJ2-3 and V is TRBV6-5; TRBD2 aligns across 12 bases. CDR3 size: 15 residues. Looked up from germline, CDR1 is MNHEY and CDR2 is SVGAGI. The V segment lost 7 bases and the J segment 0 bases; nucleotides outside the gene matches: 2. CDR3 nucleotide sequence: TGTGCCAGCAAGGGGACTAGCGGGAGCACAGATACGCAGTATTTT. Its protein is CASKGTSGSTDTQYF.

The chain uses TRBV7-3 and TRBJ2-2; possible D gene TRBD2, 5 bases. With 1 base removed from V and 5 bases from J, the gap between germline ends came to 14 bases. The CDR3 is 16 residues long. CDR1 and CDR2 from the germline V gene are SGHTA and FQGTGA. The CDR3 nucleotides are TGTGCCAGCAGCTTAATATCGGGGATTGAGACCGGGGAGCTGTTTTTT. It yields the protein CASSLISGIETGELFF.

This clone was recorded only once. The chain has TRBV5-5 and TRBJ1-1, with D unresolved. The CDR3 runs to 17 residues. The V end lost 0 bases, the J end lost 0 bases, and 15 bases lay between the germline ends. Germline values: CDR1 SGHKS, CDR2 YYEKEE (reference sequence). CDR3 DNA: TGTGCCAGCAGCTTGGGCCTCAGAATCGGGGTGAACACTGAAGCTTTCTTT. Residues: CASSLGLRIGVNTEAFF.

This chain links TRBV7-9 with TRBJ2-2; weak D call: TRBD2 (5 bases). The V and J ends lost 7 bases and 7 bases respectively, with 19 bases between them. Germline CDR1 reads SEHNR; CDR2 reads FQNEAQ (reference sequence). This CDR3 contains 15 residues. The DNA of the CDR3 is TGTGCCAGCAACAAACCCGAGGGCGTCGGCGGGGAGCTGTTTTTT. As protein: CASNKPEGVGGELFF.

V is TRBV6-5 and J is TRBJ1-3; no firm D call. The CDR3 runs to 15 residues. Germline values: CDR1 MNHEY, CDR2 SVGAGI. Deletions cut 2 bases from V and 0 bases from J, with 8 bases between. CDR3 protein: CASSYQAVSGNTIYF. Here the CDR3 DNA reads TGTGCCAGCAGTTACCAGGCCGTCTCTGGAAACACCATATATTTT.

This clone has a single count. The chain links TRBV29-1 to TRBJ2-2; D possibly corresponds to TRBD2 (5 bases). The CDR3 length is 14 residues. Trimming took 5 bases from V and 0 from J, leaving 10 bases between them. Germline CDR1 and CDR2: SQVTM and ANQGSEA. CDR3 coding DNA: TGCAGCGTTTTCGGACTTACGAACACCGGGGAGCTGTTTTTT. This translates into CSVFGLTNTGELFF.

This chain connects TRBV4-3 to TRBJ2-4, with TRBD2 identical over 9 bases. CDR3 length: 17 residues. Per germline, CDR1 LGHNA and CDR2 YSLEER. The J segment lost 1 base and the V segment lost 0 bases, leaving 4 bases of the junction unmatched. The CDR3 reads CASSQDSSGRAKNIQYF. CDR3 DNA sequence: TGCGCCAGCAGCCAAGATTCCAGCGGGAGGGCCAAAAACATTCAGTACTTC.

CDR3 nucleotides: TGTGCCAGCTCACCAAGAATAGATGCTGAAGCTTTCTTT. Its translation: CASSPRIDAEAFF. The gene calls are TRBV18 and TRBJ1-1, with D uncertain. V was pared by 2 bases and J by 6 bases, with 10 bases between. Germline V CDR1 and CDR2: KGHSH, LQKENI. The CDR3 is 13 residues long. The variable domain in full, with the rest retrieved from reference TRBV18 and TRBJ1-1, is NAGVMQNPRHLVRRRGQEARLRCSPMKGHSHVYWYRQLPEEGLKFMVYLQKENIIDESGMPKERFSAEFPKEGPSILRIQQVVRGDSAAYFCASSPRIDAEAFFGQGTRLTVV.

The J gene is TRBJ2-7, the V gene TRBV2; no clear D. Per the germline V gene, CDR1 is SNHLY and CDR2 is FYNNEI. This CDR3 has 15 amino acids. The V end lost 1 base, the J end lost 5 bases, and 15 bases lay between the germline ends. CDR3 residues: CASSEDRPLSHEQYF. CDR3 sequence (DNA): TGTGCCAGCAGTGAAGACAGACCCCTTTCCCACGAGCAGTACTTC.